This entry lists 16 T cell receptor beta chains sequenced from one sample in a study of control samples from healthy donors and cancer patients. Sequenced by immunoSEQ multiplex PCR; TCRdb stores in-frame clones only, minus some. The data hold about 120,000 clones, with 80% to 90% observed a single time. What was sequenced was PBMCs. The origin of the receptors is a woman aged 45-65 years with colorectal cancer.

The chain carries TRBV5-1 and TRBJ2-2, with TRBD1 identical over 7 bases. This CDR3 has 16 amino acids. Germline CDR1 is SGHRS and CDR2 is YFSETQ. V was pared by 4 bases and J by 4 bases, with 10 bases of the junction left unmatched. CDR3 region: CASSPFDRAVTGELFF. CDR3 coding DNA: TGCGCCAGCAGCCCTTTTGACAGGGCGGTCACCGGGGAGCTGTTTTTT.

This sequence joins TRBV30 and TRBJ2-5, with 8 nucleotides matching TRBD2. Per germline, CDR1 GTSNPN and CDR2 SVGIG (reference sequence). V was clipped by 2 bases and J by 7 bases; unmatched bases: 9. CDR3 length equals 14 residues. DNA for the CDR3: TGTGCCTGGAGTAGACCGGGACTAGACGTGACCCAGTACTTC. Translated: CAWSRPGLDVTQYF.

This chain links TRBV25-1 with TRBJ2-7; unclear D gene. Trimming removed 1 base from V and 3 bases from J, with 7 bases in between. The CDR3 sequence is 13 residues long. Germline CDR1 is MGHDK and CDR2 is SYGVNS. The CDR3, as DNA: TGTGCCAGCAGTGAATCAGGAGACTACGAGCAGTACTTC. Its translation: CASSESGDYEQYF.

This rearrangement joins TRBV9 to TRBJ1-1; TRBD1 aligns across 8 bases. CDR3 length: 15 residues. Looked up from germline, CDR1 is SGDLS and CDR2 is YYNGEE. Unmatched junction bases numbered 6, after V lost 0 bases and J lost 5 bases. The CDR3 region is CASSVDPGQATEAFF. The CDR3 DNA sequence: TGTGCCAGCAGCGTAGATCCGGGACAGGCTACTGAAGCTTTCTTT.

The V and J genes are TRBV6-5 and TRBJ2-1; 10 bases fit TRBD2. V lost 10 bases to trimming and J lost 7 bases; unmatched junction nucleotides: 7. CDR1 and CDR2 (germline): MNHEY, SVGAGI. The CDR3 runs to 13 residues. CDR3 nucleotide sequence: TGTGCCACGTGGACTAGCGGAACTAATGAGCAGTTCTTC. Its translation is CATWTSGTNEQFF.

V gene TRBV5-1 combines with J gene TRBJ1-3, with 8 nucleotides matching TRBD1. Germline assignment: CDR1 SGHRS and CDR2 YFSETQ. Germline trimming cut 4 bases from V and 0 bases from J; bases unmatched to any gene: 6. The CDR3 contains 16 residues. CDR3: CASSKDRGSSGNTIYF. The CDR3 DNA reads TGCGCCAGCAGCAAAGACAGGGGTAGCTCTGGAAACACCATATATTTT.

The CDR3 nucleotides read TGTGCCAGCTCACTCAAAGAGACCCAGTACTTC. As protein: CASSLKETQYF. The rearrangement joins TRBV18 to TRBJ2-5; D not certain. The CDR3 runs 11 residues. With 4 bases removed from V and 3 bases from J, the gap between germline ends came to 3 bases. The germline V gene has CDR1 KGHSH and CDR2 LQKENI.

The rearrangement joins TRBV11-2 to TRBJ1-2, with a weak D call TRBD1 (6 bases). Trimming removed 3 bases from V and 4 bases from J, with 9 bases in between. This CDR3 is built from 13 residues. Germline V lookup: CDR1 SGHAT, CDR2 FQNNGV. In nucleotides, the CDR3 is TGTGCCAGCAGCTTGGTACAGGGCTATGGCTACACCTTC. This codes for CASSLVQGYGYTF.

The V call is TRBV19, the J call TRBJ2-5; 13 bases map to TRBD2. The CDR3 runs to 15 residues. V lost 4 bases to trimming and J lost 4 bases; unmatched junction nucleotides: 3. Germline CDR1 reads LNHDA; CDR2 reads SQIVND (reference sequence). For the CDR3, the DNA is TGTGCCAGTAGTACCCGGACTAGCGGGGGAGAGACCCAGTACTTC. It translates to CASSTRTSGGETQYF.

The chain joins TRBV7-2 to TRBJ1-1, with a tentative D call TRBD1 (5 bases). V lost 3 bases and J lost 1, with 9 bases in between. This CDR3 is 14 amino acids long. Germline assignment: CDR1 SGHTA and CDR2 FQGNSA. The CDR3 protein is CASSFRQGNTEAFF. In nucleotides, the CDR3 is TGTGCCAGCAGCTTCCGCCAGGGGAACACTGAAGCTTTCTTT.

The chain uses TRBV30 and TRBJ1-2; 8 positions agree with TRBD1. Trimming cost V 8 bases and J 4 bases; bases outside gene matches: 9. The CDR3 has 13 residues. CDR1 is GTSNPN, CDR2 SVGIG, per germline (reference sequence). The CDR3 nucleotides are TGTGCCACAGGACAGGGTATAACCTATGGCTACACCTTC. It is translated as CATGQGITYGYTF.

J is TRBJ2-7 and V is TRBV11-2, with 9 bases that match TRBD1. The CDR3 is 18 amino acids. J lost 2 bases, V lost 7 bases, and 18 bases had no gene match. Germline V gene data show CDR1 as SGHAT and CDR2 as FQNNGV. CDR3 sequence reads: CASNQIGGAGQGTYEQYF. The CDR3 DNA sequence: TGTGCCAGCAACCAAATTGGGGGGGCGGGACAGGGAACCTACGAGCAGTACTTC.

This clone was detected only once. The rearrangement links TRBV19 to TRBJ1-5; 7 bases match TRBD1. The CDR3 has 13 amino acids. In germline, CDR1 is LNHDA, CDR2 SQIVND (reference sequence). V trimming: 5 bases; J trimming: 5 bases; junction bases outside the gene matches: 3. The CDR3 DNA is TGTGCCAGTAGTGTAGGGGGCTATCAGCCCCAGCATTTT. This sequence encodes CASSVGGYQPQHF.

The rearrangement links TRBV28 to TRBJ2-7; D gene unclear. V lost 6 bases, J lost 0 bases, and 3 bases lay in between. The CDR3 length is 11 residues. Per germline, CDR1 MDHEN and CDR2 SYDVKM. CDR3: CASSNSYEQYF. The CDR3 DNA reads TGTGCCAGCAGCAACTCCTACGAGCAGTACTTC.

The chain joins TRBV19 to TRBJ1-2; 7 positions agree with TRBD1. Germline V lookup: CDR1 LNHDA, CDR2 SQIVND (reference sequence). With 5 bases clipped from V and 4 bases from J, the junction kept 7 bases outside the gene matches. The CDR3 totals 14 residues. The CDR3 region is CASSGPDRVYGYTF. CDR3 sequence (DNA): TGTGCCAGTAGTGGACCTGACAGGGTCTATGGCTACACCTTC.

This sequence joins TRBV7-9 and TRBJ2-7, with 7 bases matching TRBD1. Germline V CDR1 and CDR2: SEHNR, FQNEAQ (reference sequence). The J segment lost 5 bases and the V segment lost 1 base, leaving 5 bases of the junction unmatched. This CDR3 is 14 amino acids long. CDR3 bases: TGTGCCAGCAGCTTAGACAGGGGATTAAACGAGCAGTACTTC. Translated, it gives CASSLDRGLNEQYF.